The rows below give T cell receptor beta chains drawn from one sample of a study of blood T cell repertoires in COVID-19. Clones were sequenced by immunoSEQ multiplex PCR, and TCRdb holds only the in-frame ones, with some missing. This sample yields tens of thousands of clones, of which approximately 86% are seen a single time; 1.9% belongs to the top ten. Sequencing was carried out using peripheral blood. Every receptor here comes from a woman of 80 years or more with active or convalescent COVID-19. Each CDR3 is given with its conserved first and last residue. The D gene is left open where the match is weak. Clone size, where shown, is once, few, many, or a class for clones that have expanded.

V gene,D gene,J gene,clone size,CDR3 protein,CDR3 DNA
TRBV5-1,-,TRBJ2-5,few,CASSLENPQETQYF,TGCGCCAGCAGCTTAGAGAACCCCCAAGAGACCCAGTACTTC
TRBV7-2,-,TRBJ2-5,-,CASSEQRETQYF,TGTGCCAGCAGCGAACAAAGAGAGACCCAGTACTTC
TRBV6-5,TRBD1,TRBJ2-7,-,CASSTRDRGSYEQYF,TGTGCCAGCAGTACCCGGGACAGGGGCTCCTACGAGCAGTACTTC
TRBV29-1,-,TRBJ2-3,-,CSTATSTDTQYF,TGCAGCACAGCCACTAGCACAGATACGCAGTATTTT
TRBV18,TRBD2,TRBJ2-1,-,CASSPGRGGDEQFF,TGTGCCAGCTCACCAGGGCGGGGGGGCGATGAGCAGTTCTTC
TRBV5-4,TRBD1,TRBJ2-7,-,CASSPYVDRVYEQYF,TGTGCCAGCAGCCCCTACGTCGACAGGGTCTACGAGCAGTACTTC
TRBV5-1,-,TRBJ1-2,-,CASSLLQGFYGYTF,TGCGCCAGCAGCCTCTTACAGGGTTTCTACGGCTACACCTTC
TRBV29-1,TRBD1,TRBJ1-2,few,CSVEIRDRAGYTF,TGCAGCGTTGAGATCCGGGACAGGGCTGGCTACACCTTC
TRBV9,-,TRBJ2-1,-,CASSVENGISSNEQFF,TGTGCCAGCAGCGTAGAAAACGGGATATCGAGCAATGAGCAGTTCTTC
TRBV7-2,TRBD1,TRBJ1-5,-,CASSFDRVQPQHF,TGTGCCAGCAGCTTCGACAGGGTTCAGCCCCAGCATTTT
TRBV5-1,-,TRBJ2-6,-,CASSPGSGANVLTF,TGCGCCAGCAGCCCGGGTTCTGGGGCCAACGTCCTGACTTTC
TRBV7-7,-,TRBJ2-5,once,CASSSGGWSETQYF,TGTGCCAGCAGCTCAGGAGGGTGGAGCGAGACCCAGTACTTC
TRBV12-3/TRBV12-4,-,TRBJ1-4,-,CASSLGRGEKLFF,TGTGCCAGCAGTTTGGGCAGGGGTGAAAAACTGTTTTTT
TRBV5-1,-,TRBJ1-1,few,CASSLDGGSTEAFF,TGCGCCAGCAGCTTGGACGGGGGTAGTACTGAAGCTTTCTTT
TRBV6-5,-,TRBJ1-4,-,CASSSYGRSGNEKLFF,TGTGCCAGCAGTTCCTACGGGAGATCGGGTAATGAAAAACTGTTTTTT
TRBV6-2/TRBV6-3,TRBD1,TRBJ2-5,-,CASSYQGGGETQYF,TGTGCCAGCAGTTATCAAGGGGGCGGTGAGACCCAGTACTTC
TRBV29-1,TRBD1,TRBJ1-2,-,CSVAGQGYNYGYTF,TGCAGCGTTGCTGGACAGGGCTATAACTATGGCTACACCTTC